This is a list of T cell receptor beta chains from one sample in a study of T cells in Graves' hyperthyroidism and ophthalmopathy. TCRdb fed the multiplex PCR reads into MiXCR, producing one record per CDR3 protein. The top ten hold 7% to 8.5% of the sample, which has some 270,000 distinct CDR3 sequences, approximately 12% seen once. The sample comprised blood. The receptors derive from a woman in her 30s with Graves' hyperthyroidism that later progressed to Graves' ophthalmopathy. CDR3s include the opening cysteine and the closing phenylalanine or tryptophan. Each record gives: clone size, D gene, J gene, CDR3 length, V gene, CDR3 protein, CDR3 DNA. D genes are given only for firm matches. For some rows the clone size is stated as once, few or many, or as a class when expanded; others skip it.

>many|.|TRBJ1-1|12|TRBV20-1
CSARGTRTEAFF
TGCAGTGCTAGGGGGACCAGGACTGAAGCTTTCTTT
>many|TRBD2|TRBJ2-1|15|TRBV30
CAWSGASGIYNEQFF
TGTGCCTGGAGTGGGGCTAGCGGGATCTACAATGAGCAGTTCTTC
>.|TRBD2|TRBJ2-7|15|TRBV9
CASSASGGSSYEQYF
TGTGCCAGCAGCGCTAGCGGGGGAAGCTCCTACGAGCAGTACTTC
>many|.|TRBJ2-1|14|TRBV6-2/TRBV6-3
CASSMSSRGGEQFF
TGTGCCAGCAGTATGAGCTCAAGAGGTGGTGAGCAGTTCTTC
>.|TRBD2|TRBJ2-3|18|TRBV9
CASSVASSGISSTGTQYF
TGTGCCAGCAGCGTAGCGTCTAGCGGGATATCGAGCACAGGTACGCAGTATTTT
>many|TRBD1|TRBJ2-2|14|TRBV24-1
CATAEQGFTGELFF
TGTGCCACCGCTGAACAGGGGTTCACCGGGGAGCTGTTTTTT
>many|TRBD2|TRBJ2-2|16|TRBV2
CASRRGGSGNTGELFF
TGTGCCAGCCGGAGGGGCGGGAGTGGGAACACCGGGGAGCTGTTTTTT
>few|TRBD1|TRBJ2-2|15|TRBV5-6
CASSRTGRSTGELFF
TGTGCCAGCAGCCGGACAGGGCGTAGCACCGGGGAGCTGTTTTTT
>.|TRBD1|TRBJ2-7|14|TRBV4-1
CASSHDRGNYEQYF
TGCGCCAGCAGCCACGACAGGGGAAACTACGAGCAGTACTTC
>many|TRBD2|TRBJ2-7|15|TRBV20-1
CSARSIAGGVYEQYF
TGCAGTGCTAGAAGTATAGCGGGAGGGGTCTACGAGCAGTACTTC
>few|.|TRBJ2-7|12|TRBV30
CAWGRSSYEQYF
TGTGCCTGGGGACGGAGCTCCTACGAGCAGTACTTC
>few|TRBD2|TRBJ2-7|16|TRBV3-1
CASSLSWGGEWYEQYF
TGTGCCAGCAGCCTATCCTGGGGAGGGGAATGGTACGAGCAGTACTTC
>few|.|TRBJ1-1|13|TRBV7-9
CASSYNRDTEAFF
TGTGCCAGCAGCTACAACAGGGATACTGAAGCTTTCTTT
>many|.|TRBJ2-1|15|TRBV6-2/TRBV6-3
CASSYGFVAGNEQFF
TGTGCCAGCAGTTACGGGTTCGTTGCGGGCAATGAGCAGTTCTTC
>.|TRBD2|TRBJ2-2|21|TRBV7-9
CASSLSVLAGTSGEDTGELFF
TGTGCCAGCAGCTTATCGGTCCTAGCGGGAACGTCCGGAGAGGACACCGGGGAGCTGTTTTTT
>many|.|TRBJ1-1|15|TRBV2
CASSVRGGVNTEAFF
TGTGCCAGCAGTGTCCGGGGGGGGGTGAACACTGAAGCTTTCTTT
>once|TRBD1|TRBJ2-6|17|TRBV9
CASSPRTGRAGANVLTF
TGTGCCAGCAGCCCCCGGACAGGGCGAGCTGGGGCCAACGTCCTGACTTTC
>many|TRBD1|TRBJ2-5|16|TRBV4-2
CASSQEGTGVPETQYF
TGTGCCAGCAGCCAAGAGGGGACAGGGGTACCAGAGACCCAGTACTTC
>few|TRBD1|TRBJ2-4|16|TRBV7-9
CASSDWTGFGKNIQYF
TGTGCCAGCAGCGACTGGACAGGGTTCGGCAAAAACATTCAGTACTTC
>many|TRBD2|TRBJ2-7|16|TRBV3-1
CASSHGTSGISYEQYF
TGTGCCAGCAGCCATGGGACTAGCGGGATATCCTACGAGCAGTACTTC
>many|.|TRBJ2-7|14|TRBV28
CASSLISDSYEQYF
TGTGCCAGCAGTTTGATCAGTGACTCCTACGAGCAGTACTTC
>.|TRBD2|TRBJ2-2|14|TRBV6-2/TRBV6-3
CASSAGTSLGELFF
TGTGCCAGCAGCGCCGGGACTAGCCTTGGGGAGCTGTTTTTT
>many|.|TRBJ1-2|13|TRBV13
CASSPGTDYGYTF
TGTGCCAGCAGCCCCGGGACGGACTATGGCTACACCTTC
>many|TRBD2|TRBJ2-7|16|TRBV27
CASSDTSGGTVSKQYF
TGTGCCAGCAGTGATACTAGCGGGGGGACGGTAAGCAAGCAGTACTTC
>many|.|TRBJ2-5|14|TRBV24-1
CATSDTRLGETQYF
TGTGCCACCAGTGATACTCGGCTGGGGGAGACCCAGTACTTC
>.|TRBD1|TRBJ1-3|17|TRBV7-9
CASTQGGGPRSGNTIYF
TGTGCCAGCACCCAAGGAGGGGGCCCGCGCTCTGGAAACACCATATATTTT
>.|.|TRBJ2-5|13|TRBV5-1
CASAGADRETQYF
TGCGCCAGCGCGGGGGCCGATCGAGAGACCCAGTACTTC
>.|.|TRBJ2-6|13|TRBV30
CAWSVAGANVLTF
TGTGCCTGGAGTGTGGCAGGGGCCAACGTCCTGACTTTC
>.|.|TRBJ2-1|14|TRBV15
CATRGGGSYNEQFF
TGTGCCACGAGGGGGGGCGGGAGCTACAATGAGCAGTTCTTC
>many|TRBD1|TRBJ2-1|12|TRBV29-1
CSVAQGANEQFF
TGCAGCGTTGCTCAGGGGGCAAATGAGCAGTTCTTC
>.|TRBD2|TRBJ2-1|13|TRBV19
CASKAREIDEQFF
TGTGCCAGTAAAGCGCGGGAGATCGATGAGCAGTTCTTC
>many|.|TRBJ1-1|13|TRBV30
CAWTVDMNTEAFF
TGTGCCTGGACTGTAGACATGAACACTGAAGCTTTCTTT
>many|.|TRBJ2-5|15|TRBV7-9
CASSLPLKGWETQYF
TGTGCCAGCAGCTTACCGTTAAAGGGCTGGGAGACCCAGTACTTC
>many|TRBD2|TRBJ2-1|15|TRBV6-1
CASSERTSGYNEQFF
TGTGCCAGCAGTGAAAGGACTAGCGGATACAATGAGCAGTTCTTC
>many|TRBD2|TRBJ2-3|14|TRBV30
CACLTSGATDTQYF
TGTGCCTGCCTGACTAGCGGGGCCACAGATACGCAGTATTTT
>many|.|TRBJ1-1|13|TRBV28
CASSRGPGGQAFF
TGTGCCAGCAGCCGCGGACCGGGAGGACAAGCTTTCTTT
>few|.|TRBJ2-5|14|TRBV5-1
CATHLGGPGGTQYF
TGCGCCACCCATCTCGGAGGGCCTGGCGGGACCCAGTACTTC
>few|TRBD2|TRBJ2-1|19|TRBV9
CASSVVSLTSGRLGDEQFF
TGTGCCAGCAGCGTAGTTAGTTTGACTAGCGGGAGATTGGGGGATGAGCAGTTCTTC
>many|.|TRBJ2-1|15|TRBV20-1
CSARYSGLRDNEQFF
TGCAGTGCTAGATACAGCGGGTTAAGAGACAATGAGCAGTTCTTC
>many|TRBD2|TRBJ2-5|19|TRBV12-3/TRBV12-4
CASSLAGLAGAGRGETQYF
TGTGCCAGCAGTTTAGCGGGACTAGCGGGTGCTGGGCGTGGTGAGACCCAGTACTTC
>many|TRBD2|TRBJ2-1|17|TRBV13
CASSRWVAGGDGNEQFF
TGTGCCAGCAGCCGCTGGGTAGCGGGAGGAGATGGCAATGAGCAGTTCTTC
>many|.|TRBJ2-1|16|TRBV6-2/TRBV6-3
CASSYSVLGSYNEQFF
TGTGCCAGCAGTTACTCGGTCCTGGGCTCCTACAATGAGCAGTTCTTC
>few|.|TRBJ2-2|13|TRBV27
CASRIQGPGELFF
TGTGCCAGCAGAATCCAGGGTCCCGGGGAGCTGTTTTTT
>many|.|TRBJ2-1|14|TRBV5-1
CASSEVSGAREQFF
TGCGCCAGCAGCGAAGTTTCGGGCGCCAGGGAGCAGTTCTTC
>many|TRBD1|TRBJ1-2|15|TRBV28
CASRSGTGFGYGYTF
TGTGCCAGCAGATCCGGGACAGGGTTTGGCTATGGCTACACCTTC
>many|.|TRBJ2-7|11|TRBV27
CASSPGGKQYF
TGTGCCAGCAGTCCCGGCGGAAAGCAGTACTTC
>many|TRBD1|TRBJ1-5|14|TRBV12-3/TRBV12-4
CASRQGGTNQPQHF
TGTGCCAGCAGACAGGGGGGCACAAATCAGCCCCAGCATTTT
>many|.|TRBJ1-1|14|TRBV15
CATSTAGAYTEAFF
TGTGCCACCAGTACGGCTGGGGCTTACACTGAAGCTTTCTTT
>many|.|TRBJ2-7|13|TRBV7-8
CASSLARTYEQYF
TGTGCCAGCAGCTTAGCCAGGACCTACGAGCAGTACTTC
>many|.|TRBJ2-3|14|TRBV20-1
CSAKRVRTTDTQYF
TGCAGTGCTAAGCGGGTCCGTACCACAGATACGCAGTATTTT